One and the same sample provided the 17 T cell receptor beta chains below, sequenced in a study of T-cell memory formation after mild COVID-19. Each CDR3 protein gets one entry after TCRdb re-called the 5' RACE reads with MiXCR. The sample contains roughly 450,000 distinct CDR3 sequences, around 17% of which appear only once. What was sequenced was PBMCs or a T cell subset sorted from them (not recorded which). These receptors were collected from a man between 18 and 35 years old who had mild COVID-19 (a few samples of this study predate the infection). Cell type and time point are not known.

Only a few counts were recorded for this clonotype. This chain joins TRBV6-5 and TRBJ1-4, with 9 bases aligning to TRBD1. This CDR3 contains 14 residues. The V segment lost 6 bases and the J segment 8 bases; nucleotides outside the gene matches: 7. The germline gives CDR1 MNHEY, CDR2 SVGAGI. The CDR3 loop is CASRRTGGSEKLFF. The CDR3 DNA reads as TGTGCCAGCAGGCGTACAGGGGGCAGCGAAAAACTGTTTTTT.

In this sample, this clonotype turned up a few times. The J gene is TRBJ2-7, the V gene TRBV10-1; 9 nucleotides match TRBD2. V lost 5 bases, J lost 2 bases, and 4 bases stayed unmatched. The length of the CDR3 is 14 residues. CDR1 is WNHNN, CDR2 SYGVQD, per germline (reference sequence). The CDR3 sequence is CASSSASGAYEQYF. CDR3 in DNA: TGCGCCAGCAGTTCGGCTAGCGGGGCCTACGAGCAGTACTTC.

The chain has TRBV4-2 and TRBJ2-2; 8 positions agree with TRBD2. The trim removed 0 bases at V and 5 bases at J, leaving 26 bases unmatched. The CDR3 extends over 23 amino acids. Germline loops: CDR1 LGHNA, CDR2 YNFKEQ. DNA of the CDR3: TGTGCCAGCAGCCAAGAAGGGGCTGTTACGGGGACTAGTTTTTTTCGGGTTACCGGGGAGCTGTTTTTT. This codes for CASSQEGAVTGTSFFRVTGELFF.

This clonotype occurred a few times. CDR3 in amino acids: CASSFSPSEQFF. The CDR3 nucleotides are TGTGCCAGCAGCTTCTCGCCCAGTGAGCAGTTCTTC. J is TRBJ2-1 and V is TRBV7-6; D gene uncertain. Germline V gene data show CDR1 as SGHVS and CDR2 as FNYEAQ. CDR3 size: 12 residues. V shed 3 bases and J shed 9 bases, with 9 bases lying between them.

This clonotype was counted between two and nine times. DNA for the CDR3: TGCAGTGCTGGACAGGGGCTCGTCAACGAGCAGTACTTC. Encoded protein: CSAGQGLVNEQYF. This sequence joins TRBV20-1 and TRBJ2-7; TRBD1 agrees at 9 bases. Germline CDR1 and CDR2: DFQATT and SNEGSKA (reference sequence). After removal of 5 bases from V and 5 bases from J, the junction contained 7 bases not matched to a gene. This CDR3 has 13 amino acids.

The chain links TRBV28 to TRBJ1-1; no definite D call. Trimming removed 6 bases at V and 1 base at J, with 9 bases between. CDR1 is MDHEN and CDR2 is SYDVKM in the germline V gene. The CDR3 has 13 residues. CDR3 in amino acids: CASSVTPNTEAFF. The CDR3 DNA is TGTGCCAGCAGCGTGACACCGAACACTGAAGCTTTCTTT.

This clonotype was detected a few times. The germline gene is not matched at one end of the junction; a read error may be the cause. J is TRBJ2-3 and V is TRBV6-5; 10 bases match TRBD1. The CDR3 runs to 12 residues. In germline, CDR1 is MNHEY, CDR2 SVGAGI. CDR3 residues: CASSYRQGAFHF. The CDR3 region has the DNA TGTGCCAGCAGTTACCGACAGGGGGCTTTTCATTTT.

This clonotype was seen a handful of times. This chain connects TRBV6-2 or TRBV6-3 to TRBJ1-2; D not resolved. The CDR3 length is 11 residues. With 6 bases removed from V and 8 bases from J, the gap between germline ends came to 10 bases. Germline CDR1 is MNHEY and CDR2 is SVGEGT. Here the CDR3 DNA reads TGTGCCAGCAGCGGCCTCTTGGGCTACACCTTC. Protein sequence: CASSGLLGYTF.

In this sample, this clonotype turned up a few times. This chain joins TRBV7-9 and TRBJ1-5; the D is unclear. Germline values: CDR1 SEHNR, CDR2 FQNEAQ (reference sequence). This CDR3 has 14 residues. Deletions cut 0 bases from V and 5 bases from J, with 8 bases between. This chain's CDR3 is CASSLADMYQPQHF. The CDR3 bases are TGTGCCAGCAGCTTAGCCGACATGTATCAGCCCCAGCATTTT.

V usage is TRBV20-1 and J usage is TRBJ2-5; 7 bases fit TRBD2. CDR3 length: 14 residues. V trimming: 6 bases; J trimming: 4 bases; junction bases outside the gene matches: 11. Germline V lookup: CDR1 DFQATT, CDR2 SNEGSKA (reference sequence). CDR3 amino acids: CSAQPGGGGETQYF. The DNA of the CDR3 is TGCAGTGCACAACCGGGCGGCGGGGGAGAGACCCAGTACTTC.

This clonotype was seen only a few times. This rearrangement joins TRBV12-3 or TRBV12-4 to TRBJ1-2; 8 bases match TRBD1. The CDR3 runs to 14 residues. V lost 5 bases, J lost 3 bases, and 5 bases stayed unmatched. The CDR3 spells CASSPQGVDYGYTF. In nucleotides, the CDR3 is TGTGCCAGCAGTCCACAGGGGGTGGACTATGGCTACACCTTC.

This rearrangement joins TRBV3-1 to TRBJ1-6; no reliable D call. The CDR3 is 12 residues long. The V end lost 1 base, the J end lost 10 bases, and 5 bases lay between the germline ends. CDR1 LGHDT and CDR2 YNNKEL come from the germline V gene (reference sequence). CDR3 region: CASSQVLSPLHF. CDR3 DNA: TGTGCCAGCAGCCAAGTTTTGTCACCCCTCCACTTT.

This clonotype has only a few counts. This chain links TRBV7-8 with TRBJ2-5, with TRBD1 matching 9 bases. The V gene's germline CDR1 is SGHVS and CDR2 FQNEAQ. The CDR3 is 15 residues long. V lost 5 bases, J lost 5 bases, and 9 bases stayed unmatched. CDR3 loop: CASSLTGTGYETQYF. CDR3 DNA: TGTGCCAGCAGCCTCACCGGGACAGGGTACGAGACCCAGTACTTC. The complete variable domain, with remaining parts taken from reference TRBV7-8 and TRBJ2-5, reads GAGVSQSPRYKVAKRGQDVALRCDPISGHVSLFWYQQALGQGPEFLTYFQNEAQLDKSGLPSDRFFAERPEGSVSTLKIQRTQQEDSAVYLCASSLTGTGYETQYFGPGTRLLVL.

This clonotype was picked up many times. This chain uses TRBV5-1 with TRBJ2-5; TRBD1 agrees at 9 bases. Germline CDR1 is SGHRS and CDR2 is YFSETQ. This CDR3 region has 14 residues. V gave up 4 bases and J gave up 4 bases; unmatched junction bases: 5. The CDR3 loop is CASSAGTGLETQYF. The CDR3 DNA is TGCGCCAGCAGCGCGGGGACAGGGTTAGAGACCCAGTACTTC.

This clonotype has more than one count but fewer than ten. This chain joins TRBV10-3 and TRBJ1-2; tentative D call: TRBD1 (6 bases). The CDR3 runs 14 residues. Looked up from germline, CDR1 is ENHRY and CDR2 is SYGVKD. The V gene lost 10 bases and the J gene lost 3 bases, with 18 bases spanning the gap. Here the CDR3 reads CASKQGDNHYGYTF. CDR3 in DNA: TGTGCCAGTAAACAGGGAGATAACCACTATGGCTACACCTTC.

Ten or more counts support this clonotype. This rearrangement joins TRBV6-6 to TRBJ2-5; D possibly corresponds to TRBD2 (6 bases). V was clipped by 0 bases and J by 0 bases, with 11 bases between them. Germline V gene lookup returns CDR1 MNHNY and CDR2 SVGAGI (reference sequence). The CDR3 covers 16 residues. The CDR3, as DNA: TGTGCCAGCAGTTACTCCAGGGCGGGGTACCAAGAGACCCAGTACTTC. Translated: CASSYSRAGYQETQYF.

The rearrangement joins TRBV14 to TRBJ2-7; D gene unclear. V was shortened by 3 bases and J by 7 bases, with 13 bases between the two germline ends. The CDR3 runs to 13 residues. Germline CDR1 reads SGHDN; CDR2 reads FVKESK. This chain's CDR3 is CASSQGTSDEQYF. The DNA for the CDR3 is TGTGCCAGCAGCCAGGGTACCTCGGATGAGCAGTACTTC.